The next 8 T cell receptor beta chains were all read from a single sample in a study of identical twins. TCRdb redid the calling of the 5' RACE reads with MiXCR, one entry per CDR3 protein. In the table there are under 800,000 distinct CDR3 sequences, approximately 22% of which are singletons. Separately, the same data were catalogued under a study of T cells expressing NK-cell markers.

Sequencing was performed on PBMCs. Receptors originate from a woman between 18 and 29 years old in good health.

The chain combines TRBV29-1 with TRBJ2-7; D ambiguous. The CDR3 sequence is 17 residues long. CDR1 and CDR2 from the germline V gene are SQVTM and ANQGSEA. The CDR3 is CTPYFGPRITFSYEQYF. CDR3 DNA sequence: TGCACCCCCTATTTCGGACCCCGCATTACGTTCTCCTACGAGCAGTACTTC.

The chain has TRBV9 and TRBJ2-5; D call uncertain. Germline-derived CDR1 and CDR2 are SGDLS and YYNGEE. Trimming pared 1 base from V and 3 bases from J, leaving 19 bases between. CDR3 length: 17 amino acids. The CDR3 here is CASSVMGNGREKETQYF. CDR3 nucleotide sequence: TGTGCCAGCAGCGTAATGGGAAACGGAAGGGAAAAAGAGACCCAGTACTTC.

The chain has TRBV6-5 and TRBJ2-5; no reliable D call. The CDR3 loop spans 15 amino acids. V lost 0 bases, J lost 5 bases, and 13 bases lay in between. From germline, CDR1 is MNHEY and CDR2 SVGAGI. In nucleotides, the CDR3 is TGTGCCAGCAGTTACTCAAGTGGCCTCCAGGAGACCCAGTACTTC. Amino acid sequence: CASSYSSGLQETQYF.

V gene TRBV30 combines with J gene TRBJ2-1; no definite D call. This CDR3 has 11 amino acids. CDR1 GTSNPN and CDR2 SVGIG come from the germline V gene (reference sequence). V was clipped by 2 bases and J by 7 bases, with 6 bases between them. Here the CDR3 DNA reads TGTGCCTGGAGTCCCAGAAATGAGCAGTTCTTC. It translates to CAWSPRNEQFF.

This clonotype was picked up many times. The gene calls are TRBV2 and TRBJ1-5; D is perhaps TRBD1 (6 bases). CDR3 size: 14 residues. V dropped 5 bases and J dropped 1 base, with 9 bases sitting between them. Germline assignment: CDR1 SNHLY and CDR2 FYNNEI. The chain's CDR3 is CASSRGGSNQPQHF. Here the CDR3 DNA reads TGTGCCAGCAGTCGAGGGGGGAGCAATCAGCCCCAGCATTTT.

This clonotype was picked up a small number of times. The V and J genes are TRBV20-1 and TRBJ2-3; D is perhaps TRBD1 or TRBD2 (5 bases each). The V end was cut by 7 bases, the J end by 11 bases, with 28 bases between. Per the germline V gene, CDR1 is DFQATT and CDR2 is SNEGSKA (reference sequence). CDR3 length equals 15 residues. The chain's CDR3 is CSVGTRTQTPRMQYF. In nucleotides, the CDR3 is TGCAGTGTAGGGACCAGGACTCAGACTCCGCGTATGCAGTATTTT.

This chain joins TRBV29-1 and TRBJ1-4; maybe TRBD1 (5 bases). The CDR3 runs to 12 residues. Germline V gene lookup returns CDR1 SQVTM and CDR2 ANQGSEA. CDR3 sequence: CGLQAPDEKLFF. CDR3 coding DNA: TGCGGACTACAGGCGCCCGATGAAAAACTGTTTTTT.

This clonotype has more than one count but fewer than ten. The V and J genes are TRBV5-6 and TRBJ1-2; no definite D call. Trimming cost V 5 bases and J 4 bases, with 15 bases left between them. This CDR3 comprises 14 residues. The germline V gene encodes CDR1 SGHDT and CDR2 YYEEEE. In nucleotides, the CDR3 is TGTGCCAGCAGTTCAGGCTGGGGAAGCTATGGCTACACCTTC. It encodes CASSSGWGSYGYTF. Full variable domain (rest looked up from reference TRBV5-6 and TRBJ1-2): DAGVTQSPTHLIKTRGQQVTLRCSPKSGHDTVSWYQQALGQGPQFIFQYYEEEERQRGNFPDRFSGHQFPNYSSELNVNALLLGDSALYLCASSSGWGSYGYTFGSGTRLTVV.